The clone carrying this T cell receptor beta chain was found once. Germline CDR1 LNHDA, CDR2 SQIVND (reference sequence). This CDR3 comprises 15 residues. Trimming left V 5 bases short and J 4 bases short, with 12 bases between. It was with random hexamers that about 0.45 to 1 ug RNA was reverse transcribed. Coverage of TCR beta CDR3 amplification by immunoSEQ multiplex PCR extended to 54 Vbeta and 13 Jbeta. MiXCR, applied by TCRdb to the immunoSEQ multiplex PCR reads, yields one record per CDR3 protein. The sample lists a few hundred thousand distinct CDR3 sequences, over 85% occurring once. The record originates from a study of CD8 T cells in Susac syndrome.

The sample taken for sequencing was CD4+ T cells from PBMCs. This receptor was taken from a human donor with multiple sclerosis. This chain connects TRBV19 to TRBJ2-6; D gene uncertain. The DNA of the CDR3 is TGTGCCAGTAGTCCGCAGTTGCTCGGGGCCAACGTCCTGACTTTC. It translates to CASSPQLLGANVLTF. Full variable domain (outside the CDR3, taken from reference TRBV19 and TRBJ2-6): DGGITQSPKYLFRKEGQNVTLSCEQNLNHDAMYWYRQDPGQGLRLIYYSQIVNDFQKGDIAEGYSVSREKKESFPLTVTSAQKNPTAFYLCASSPQLLGANVLTFGAGSRLTVL.